Below are 18 T cell receptor beta chains sequenced from a single sample in a study of monozygotic twins with inflammatory bowel disease. One entry per CDR3 protein, without DNA, is what TCRdb gives after re-calling the 5' RACE reads. The table lists fewer than 400,000 distinct CDR3 sequences. Sequencing was done on a sample of blood. The origin of the receptors is a human donor with ulcerative colitis or Crohn's disease, or a healthy co-twin of an affected twin (not recorded which).

The gene calls are TRBV28 and TRBJ1-5; the D gene TCRdb calls, TRBD1, cannot be checked with no DNA. The CDR3 loop spans 17 amino acids. Per the germline V gene, CDR1 is MDHEN and CDR2 is SYDVKM. CDR3 loop: CASSLTPRQEGNQPQHF.

The chain couples TRBV5-1 to TRBJ2-1; TCRdb's D call, TRBD2, is unchecked because there is no DNA. Germline CDR1 is SGHRS and CDR2 is YFSETQ. The CDR3 loop spans 11 amino acids. The CDR3 sequence is CASGWEVEQFF.

The CDR3 here is CASSLGTGAGNTIYF. The chain employs TRBV7-8 and TRBJ1-3; without DNA, the TCRdb call of TRBD1 cannot be checked. Per germline, CDR1 SGHVS and CDR2 FQNEAQ. CDR3 length: 15 amino acids.

The J gene is TRBJ2-3, the V gene TRBV7-2; the D call of TRBD1 rests on TCRdb alone, since no DNA is present to check it. The germline V gene encodes CDR1 SGHTA and CDR2 FQGNSA. The CDR3 length is 16 residues. The CDR3 here is CASSQGTHTSTDTQYF.

This chain connects TRBV6-2 or TRBV6-3 to TRBJ1-6. The CDR3 runs to 17 residues. Germline CDR1 MNHEY, CDR2 SVGEGT. The CDR3: CASSYSYRGFEASPLHF.

This chain connects TRBV20-1 to TRBJ2-3; TCRdb's D call, TRBD1, is unchecked because there is no DNA. The V gene's germline CDR1 is DFQATT and CDR2 SNEGSKA (reference sequence). The CDR3 extends over 11 amino acids. The CDR3 sequence: CHPDPTDTQYF.

The rearrangement uses TRBV5-1 and TRBJ2-5. CDR1 and CDR2 from the germline V gene are SGHRS and YFSETQ. The CDR3 sequence is 14 residues long. This CDR3 is CASSLDQTVRTQYF. The whole variable domain, filled in from reference TRBV5-1 and TRBJ2-5, reads KAGVTQTPRYLIKTRGQQVTLSCSPISGHRSVSWYQQTPGQGLQFLFEYFSETQRNKGNFPGRFSGRQFSNSRSEMNVSTLELGDSALYLCASSLDQTVRTQYFGPGTRLLVL.

The rearrangement uses TRBV7-2 and TRBJ2-5; TCRdb returns TRBD1, unconfirmable since there is no DNA. The CDR3 runs 14 residues. The germline V gene encodes CDR1 SGHTA and CDR2 FQGNSA. The CDR3 here is CASSLEGPRETQYF.

The chain joins TRBV5-1 to TRBJ2-5. The CDR3 is 13 residues long. Per the germline V gene, CDR1 is SGHRS and CDR2 is YFSETQ. The CDR3 sequence: CASGETNEETQYF.

The V call is TRBV6-1, the J call TRBJ2-7. Germline CDR1 is MNHNS and CDR2 is SASEGT. CDR3 size: 14 residues. CDR3: CASSQTRLTYEQYF.

The CDR3: CATSSHVGTTTYSGANVLTF. This chain connects TRBV15 to TRBJ2-6; the TRBD1 assignment by TCRdb is unverifiable without DNA. Germline assignment: CDR1 LNHNV and CDR2 YYDKDF (reference sequence). This CDR3 has 20 amino acids.

This chain joins TRBV20-1 and TRBJ2-1; the D call of TRBD2 rests on TCRdb alone, since no DNA is present to check it. The CDR3 length is 14 residues. In germline, CDR1 is DFQATT, CDR2 SNEGSKA (reference sequence). CDR3 protein: CSAGPQRFGYEQFF.

The J gene is TRBJ2-1, the V gene TRBV6-1; TCRdb returns TRBD2, unconfirmable since there is no DNA. Germline loops: CDR1 MNHNS, CDR2 SASEGT. This CDR3 is 14 amino acids long. CDR3 sequence reads: CASSRTQNYNEQFF.

The chain has TRBV12-2 and TRBJ1-2; as DNA is missing, the TRBD1 call by TCRdb cannot be tested. TRBV12-2 is assigned pseudogene status. The CDR3 has 15 amino acids. CDR3: CASRSGDRECYGYTF.

The CDR3 region is CASSDPGTGLAEAFF. The genes are TRBV6-2 or TRBV6-3 and TRBJ1-1; the D call of TRBD1 rests on TCRdb alone, since no DNA is present to check it. The CDR3 consists of 15 residues. Germline CDR1 and CDR2: MNHEY and SVGEGT.

The chain is built from TRBV7-2 and TRBJ2-7; the TRBD2 assignment by TCRdb is unverifiable without DNA. CDR1 is SGHTA, CDR2 FQGNSA, per germline. The CDR3 contains 14 residues. The CDR3 sequence is CASKTSGMVYEQYF.

V usage is TRBV9 and J usage is TRBJ1-6; TCRdb proposes TRBD1, but this gene call is untestable without DNA. Germline V lookup: CDR1 SGDLS, CDR2 YYNGEE. The CDR3 is 15 residues long. The CDR3 reads CASSGGQFEGSPLHF.

The V call is TRBV6-5, the J call TRBJ1-5. CDR3 length equals 13 residues. CDR1 is MNHEY, CDR2 SVGAGI, per germline. CDR3 residues: CASSYTENQPQHF.